This section outlines one TCR beta chain sequence together with its context. The germline gives CDR1 MDHEN, CDR2 SYDVKM. The CDR3 contains 16 residues. With V trimmed by 5 bases and J by 10 bases, 17 bases remained unmatched. This entry comes from a study of blood T cell repertoires in COVID-19. Study information: Donors in the United States, Italy and Spain gave samples during acute or convalescent COVID-19. The cDNA or gDNA used as material had been derived from T cells, B-cell-depleted T cells, or PBMCs.

Authors' data handling: Researchers report that nucleated cell counts were estimated from reference gene primer amplification. The protocol was immunoSEQ multiplex PCR, while the TCRdb copy is restricted to in-frame clones and leaves out a portion. V and J calls plus clone size are reproduced from that table; the DNA served to infer D and trimming. The sample includes roughly 250,000 clones, around 90% of them seen just once. V gene TRBV28 combines with J gene TRBJ2-5; TRBD2 agrees at 9 bases. The TCR was taken from a man aged 60 to 75 who had recovered from COVID-19. The material sequenced was peripheral blood. CDR3 amino acids: CASSQPTSGARGDQYF. Here the CDR3 DNA reads TGTGCCAGCAGTCAACCGACTAGCGGTGCGAGGGGGGACCAGTACTTC.